The 30 T cell receptor beta chains below come from one sample, sequenced in a study of spatial heterogeneity in lung cancer. Time point here: blood at routine non-recurrence follow-up after resection. TCRdb called the 5' RACE reads again in MiXCR, with one record for every CDR3 protein. The sample has 40,000 to 50,000 distinct CDR3 sequences, about 11% seen once. Sequencing used PBMCs, obtained at follow-up. Every receptor here comes from a female donor with early-stage non-small cell lung cancer.

This clonotype was seen a few times. The chain has TRBV3-1 and TRBJ2-1, with 8 bases that match TRBD2. Trimming took 1 base from V and 9 from J; bases not matched to a gene: 8. The CDR3 extends over 15 amino acids. Germline V gene data show CDR1 as LGHDT and CDR2 as YNNKEL (reference sequence). This CDR3 is CASSQVRGGQGEQFF. Written as DNA, the CDR3 is TGTGCCAGCAGCCAAGTCCGGGGGGGTCAAGGTGAGCAGTTCTTC.

This clonotype has more than one count but fewer than ten. The V call is TRBV12-3 or TRBV12-4, the J call TRBJ2-1, with TRBD2 identical over 13 bases. V was pared by 2 bases and J by 8 bases, with 9 bases of the junction left unmatched. The CDR3 runs 17 residues. CDR3: CASSLRTSGGLLDEQFF. In DNA, the CDR3 is TGTGCCAGCAGTTTAAGGACTAGCGGGGGCCTTCTGGATGAGCAGTTCTTC.

This clonotype was seen at least ten times. The V gene is TRBV28, the J gene TRBJ1-6; 9 nucleotides align to TRBD1. This CDR3 region has 15 residues. CDR1 and CDR2 (germline): MDHEN, SYDVKM. V lost 3 bases to trimming and J lost 10 bases; unmatched junction nucleotides: 7. In nucleotides, the CDR3 is TGTGCCAGCAGTTTCGGGACAGGGAGAAACTCACCCCTCCACTTT. Translated: CASSFGTGRNSPLHF.

This clonotype was seen many times. Just one base apart from a much larger clone, this may be a read error. The V and J genes are TRBV7-2 and TRBJ2-1; a weak D match, TRBD2 (6 bases). The CDR3 is 15 amino acids. In germline, CDR1 is SGHTA, CDR2 FQGNSA. Trimming removed 0 bases at V and 4 bases at J, with 10 bases between. Here the CDR3 reads CASSLAGRRYNEQFF. The CDR3 nucleotides read TGTGCCAGCAGCTTAGCGGGGAGGAGGTACAATGAGCAGTTCTTC.

This clonotype was recorded many times. The J gene is TRBJ1-1, the V gene TRBV18, with D possibly matching TRBD1 (5 bases). Looked up from germline, CDR1 is KGHSH and CDR2 is LQKENI. The length of the CDR3 is 13 residues. Trimming removed 5 bases at V and 1 base at J, with 8 bases between. The CDR3 region is CASSWGTNTEAFF. CDR3 sequence (DNA): TGTGCCAGCTCATGGGGGACGAACACTGAAGCTTTCTTT.

V and J are TRBV6-5 and TRBJ2-5, with 7 bases aligning to TRBD2. This CDR3 is 13 amino acids long. The germline V gene has CDR1 MNHEY and CDR2 SVGAGI. Germline trimming cut 6 bases from V and 5 bases from J; bases unmatched to any gene: 6. CDR3: CASRKTSLETQYF. The CDR3 nucleotides are TGTGCCAGCAGAAAGACTAGCTTGGAGACCCAGTACTTC.

This clonotype occurred a few times. This rearrangement joins TRBV20-1 to TRBJ2-1, with 7 positions matching TRBD2. Germline V gene data show CDR1 as DFQATT and CDR2 as SNEGSKA (reference sequence). V shed 6 bases and J 8 bases; nucleotides not matched to a gene: 13. This CDR3 contains 14 residues. The CDR3 nucleotides read TGCAGTGCCCCGACTAGCTTCCCTCGCGATGAGCAGTTCTTC. Protein product: CSAPTSFPRDEQFF.

This clonotype was picked up a small number of times. The CDR3 protein is CAIRPRIGNTIYF. CDR3 bases: TGTGCCATACGGCCCAGAATTGGAAACACCATATATTTT. V usage is TRBV10-3 and J usage is TRBJ1-3; D call uncertain. CDR3 length: 13 amino acids. CDR1 and CDR2 (germline): ENHRY, SYGVKD. Trimming shortened V by 9 bases and J by 3 bases, and 12 bases separated the two germline ends.

This clonotype is termed medium-sized. J is TRBJ2-3 and V is TRBV3-1, with TRBD2 identical over 8 bases. This CDR3 is 15 amino acids long. The germline gives CDR1 LGHDT, CDR2 YNNKEL (reference sequence). J gave up 6 bases and V 4 bases, and 9 bases lay outside the gene matches. The chain's CDR3 is CASSPTAGGLDTQYF. As DNA, the CDR3 is TGTGCCAGCAGCCCGACCGCGGGGGGCTTGGATACGCAGTATTTT.

V gene TRBV3-1 combines with J gene TRBJ2-5, with 10 nucleotides matching TRBD1. This CDR3 is 17 amino acids long. Germline loops: CDR1 LGHDT, CDR2 YNNKEL (reference sequence). J was trimmed by 6 bases and V by 4 bases; bases with no gene match: 14. The CDR3 DNA follows: TGTGCCAGCAGCCGCCGACCTCCCGGGACAGGGGTACAGACCCAGTACTTC. Translating it yields CASSRRPPGTGVQTQYF.

This clonotype came up many times. The chain couples TRBV18 to TRBJ2-2; TRBD2 aligns across 7 bases. The trim removed 4 bases at V and 0 bases at J, leaving 5 bases unmatched. This CDR3 comprises 16 residues. In germline, CDR1 is KGHSH, CDR2 LQKENI. CDR3 region: CASSLFGTTNTGELFF. The DNA for the CDR3 is TGTGCCAGCTCACTATTCGGGACTACGAACACCGGGGAGCTGTTTTTT. Supplemented by reference TRBV18 and TRBJ2-2, the full variable domain reads NAGVMQNPRHLVRRRGQEARLRCSPMKGHSHVYWYRQLPEEGLKFMVYLQKENIIDESGMPKERFSAEFPKEGPSILRIQQVVRGDSAAYFCASSLFGTTNTGELFFGEGSRLTVL.

This clonotype was seen a handful of times. The gene calls are TRBV9 and TRBJ2-2; 10 bases match TRBD1. V dropped 4 bases and J dropped 4; count of bases not matched to a gene: 7. The germline gives CDR1 SGDLS, CDR2 YYNGEE. The CDR3 covers 16 residues. DNA of the CDR3: TGTGCCAGCAGCCATGGGACAGGGGATGGCACCGGGGAGCTGTTTTTT. It is translated as CASSHGTGDGTGELFF.

The sample holds many counts of this clonotype. The rearrangement links TRBV2 to TRBJ2-3; possible D gene TRBD1, 6 bases. The V end lost 2 bases, the J end lost 3 bases, and 6 bases lay between the germline ends. Germline V CDR1 and CDR2: SNHLY, FYNNEI. This CDR3 region has 13 residues. CDR3 nucleotide sequence: TGTGCCAGCAGTGAACAGGGGACAGATACGCAGTATTTT. Protein product: CASSEQGTDTQYF.

This clonotype appeared a few times. The chain is built from TRBV2 and TRBJ1-4, with a possible D match to TRBD1 (5 bases). Germline-derived CDR1 and CDR2 are SNHLY and FYNNEI. The V end was cut by 3 bases, the J end by 6 bases, with 11 bases between. This CDR3 contains 14 residues. CDR3 loop: CASSDLGEDEKLFF. CDR3 coding DNA: TGTGCCAGCAGTGATTTAGGGGAAGATGAAAAACTGTTTTTT.

This clonotype has a count of ten or more. This rearrangement joins TRBV20-1 to TRBJ2-5; TRBD1 matches at 10 bases. CDR1 DFQATT and CDR2 SNEGSKA come from the germline V gene (reference sequence). The ends lost 6 bases at V and 5 bases at J; junction bases unmatched: 6. This CDR3 spans 13 amino acids. CDR3 protein: CSAPGTGDETQYF. The CDR3 DNA reads TGCAGTGCCCCCGGGACAGGGGACGAGACCCAGTACTTC.

This clonotype turned up a few times. The V and J genes are TRBV3-1 and TRBJ2-7; D perhaps matches TRBD1 (6 bases). Deletions cut 6 bases from V and 2 bases from J, with 11 bases between. Germline V CDR1 and CDR2: LGHDT, YNNKEL (reference sequence). This CDR3 comprises 13 residues. This chain's CDR3 is CASRPDRTYEQYF. The CDR3 nucleotides read TGTGCCAGCAGACCCGACAGGACCTACGAGCAGTACTTC.

To note about this clonotype: One base away lies a much larger clone, so this may be a sequencing read error. The chain links TRBV28 to TRBJ2-3, with 13 nucleotides matching TRBD2. This CDR3 is 17 amino acids long. Germline V gene sequence: CDR1 MDHEN, CDR2 SYDVKM. J gave up 8 bases and V 5 bases, and 13 bases lay outside the gene matches. CDR3 amino acids: CASSPSGLAGPGGTQYF. As DNA, the CDR3 is TGTGCCAGCAGTCCCTCGGGACTAGCGGGGCCCGGGGGTACGCAGTATTTT.

This clonotype was picked up a small number of times. The CDR3 region is CASGTVQETQYF. The CDR3 DNA reads TGTGCCAGCGGGACTGTCCAAGAGACCCAGTACTTC. V gene TRBV6-2 or TRBV6-3 combines with J gene TRBJ2-5; weak D call: TRBD2 (6 bases). The germline V gene encodes CDR1 MNHEY and CDR2 SVGEGT. This CDR3 has 12 amino acids. V lost 8 bases to trimming and J lost 1 base, with 8 bases between them.

This rearrangement joins TRBV13 to TRBJ2-1; D unclear. The length of the CDR3 is 13 residues. Trimming cost V 5 bases and J 4 bases, with 9 bases left between them. Looked up from germline, CDR1 is PRHDT and CDR2 is FYEKMQ (reference sequence). CDR3 coding DNA: TGTGCCAGCAGCCCCGGGCCTTACAATGAGCAGTTCTTC. It specifies CASSPGPYNEQFF.

This clonotype was seen a few times. This chain links TRBV7-9 with TRBJ2-2; D remains unclear. The V gene lost 5 bases and the J gene lost 5 bases, with 15 bases spanning the gap. Germline V gene sequence: CDR1 SEHNR, CDR2 FQNEAQ (reference sequence). The CDR3 has 15 amino acids. The DNA of the CDR3 is TGTGCCAGCAGCCCCCTCCAAGGGCGGACCGGGGAGCTGTTTTTT. This gives the protein CASSPLQGRTGELFF.

In its sample, this clonotype was seen many times. The V call is TRBV7-9, the J call TRBJ2-1; D call uncertain. Trimming took 4 bases from V and 8 from J, leaving 6 bases between them. Germline V gene data show CDR1 as SEHNR and CDR2 as FQNEAQ (reference sequence). This CDR3 has 11 amino acids. CDR3 amino acids: CASSWNDEQFF. The DNA of the CDR3 is TGTGCCAGCAGCTGGAATGATGAGCAGTTCTTC.

This CDR3 is CASSQDRGGAWNEQFF. In DNA form, the CDR3 reads TGCGCCAGCAGCCAAGATCGTGGGGGGGCTTGGAATGAGCAGTTCTTC. The chain recombines TRBV4-1 with TRBJ2-1, with D maybe TRBD2 (7 bases). With 0 bases removed from V and 7 bases from J, the gap between germline ends came to 16 bases. The germline V gene encodes CDR1 MGHRA and CDR2 YSYEKL. The CDR3 has 16 residues.

This clonotype was counted only a few times. The chain links TRBV5-1 to TRBJ2-5; D is perhaps TRBD1 or TRBD2 (5 bases each). The CDR3 is 12 amino acids. The germline CDR1 and CDR2 sequences are SGHRS and YFSETQ. Trimming pared 5 bases from V and 5 bases from J, leaving 10 bases between. This chain's CDR3 is CASRTGTETQYF. Written as DNA, the CDR3 is TGCGCCAGCAGGACGGGGACGGAGACCCAGTACTTC.

This chain connects TRBV6-2 or TRBV6-3 to TRBJ2-1; TRBD2 aligns across 7 bases. The CDR3 runs 15 residues. The V gene's germline CDR1 is MNHEY and CDR2 SVGEGT. V dropped 5 bases and J dropped 1; count of bases not matched to a gene: 5. As DNA, the CDR3 is TGTGCCAGCAGTCGGACTAGTGGGTCCTACAATGAGCAGTTCTTC. Amino acid sequence: CASSRTSGSYNEQFF.

This clonotype was picked up many times. The rearrangement uses TRBV9 and TRBJ2-2; no firm D call. Germline CDR1 and CDR2: SGDLS and YYNGEE. This CDR3 contains 12 residues. The ends were cut back, 1 base at V and 5 bases at J, with 3 bases in the middle. The CDR3 loop is CASSVLTGELFF. The CDR3 bases are TGTGCCAGCAGCGTACTGACCGGGGAGCTGTTTTTT.

This clonotype was detected many times. This chain joins TRBV12-5 and TRBJ1-1; D is unclear. The germline gives CDR1 LGHNT, CDR2 FRNRAP. CDR3 size: 14 residues. V lost 0 bases and J 8 bases, leaving 13 bases between the germline ends. The CDR3 DNA reads TGTGCTAGTGGTTTGGTATACGGGCCACCCGAAGCTTTCTTT. As protein: CASGLVYGPPEAFF.

This clonotype has a count of ten or more. This chain links TRBV7-6 with TRBJ1-6; TRBD1 agrees at 9 bases. The CDR3 is made up of 15 amino acids. J gave up 9 bases and V 4 bases, and 7 bases lay outside the gene matches. Germline CDR1 and CDR2: SGHVS and FNYEAQ. CDR3 DNA sequence: TGTGCCAGCAGCTCCTACAGGGGGCAGGGTTCACCCCTCCACTTT. The encoded protein is CASSSYRGQGSPLHF.

There are many counts of this clonotype. J is TRBJ2-5 and V is TRBV12-3 or TRBV12-4, with 7 positions matching TRBD2. The CDR3 is 15 amino acids. J lost 1 base, V lost 5 bases, and 7 bases had no gene match. CDR3 sequence: CASSLTSVRQETQYF. The CDR3 region has the DNA TGTGCCAGCAGTCTCACTAGCGTTCGCCAAGAGACCCAGTACTTC.

This clonotype was seen at least ten times. The V gene is TRBV5-1, the J gene TRBJ2-3, with TRBD2 identical over 9 bases. The trim removed 3 bases at V and 2 bases at J, leaving 10 bases unmatched. The length of the CDR3 is 17 residues. The germline gives CDR1 SGHRS, CDR2 YFSETQ. The CDR3 reads CASSSGIGTSFTDTQYF. The CDR3 nucleotides read TGCGCCAGCAGCTCTGGCATTGGGACTAGCTTCACAGATACGCAGTATTTT. Supplemented by reference TRBV5-1 and TRBJ2-3, the full variable domain reads KAGVTQTPRYLIKTRGQQVTLSCSPISGHRSVSWYQQTPGQGLQFLFEYFSETQRNKGNFPGRFSGRQFSNSRSEMNVSTLELGDSALYLCASSSGIGTSFTDTQYFGPGTRLTVL.

This chain uses TRBV29-1 with TRBJ2-1, with D perhaps TRBD2 (5 bases). V dropped 3 bases and J dropped 2 bases, with 11 bases sitting between them. Germline CDR1 reads SQVTM; CDR2 reads ANQGSEA. The length of the CDR3 is 14 residues. The CDR3 spells CSVDSSGTYNEQFF. The CDR3 coding sequence is TGCAGCGTTGATTCATCCGGGACCTACAATGAGCAGTTCTTC.